This record concerns one T cell receptor (beta chain) sequence. Its antigen is not identified. These data are taken from a study of blood T cells in healthy people across ages. In each sample, at least 6.5 million PBMCs were isolated. Broader study findings: The study found more naive CD4+ cells and higher diversity in long-lived than aged donors.

A second PCR, run for roughly 7 to 12 cycles, used a sample-barcoded 5' primer plus a J-beta primer mix. Via MiXCR, TCRdb re-called the 5' RACE reads, giving one row per CDR3 protein. This table has about 1.5 million distinct CDR3 sequences, approximately 39% appearing once. The sample comprised blood. This receptor was identified in a woman aged 18-35 years in good health.

For the CDR3, the DNA is TGCAGCGTGCCGGGACTGCAATCCTATAATTCACCCCTCCACTTT. This translates into CSVPGLQSYNSPLHF. The chain joins TRBV29-1 to TRBJ1-6; a weak D match, TRBD1 (5 bases). V lost 6 bases and J 1 base, leaving 13 bases between the germline ends. The germline V gene has CDR1 SQVTM and CDR2 ANQGSEA. This CDR3 region has 15 residues.